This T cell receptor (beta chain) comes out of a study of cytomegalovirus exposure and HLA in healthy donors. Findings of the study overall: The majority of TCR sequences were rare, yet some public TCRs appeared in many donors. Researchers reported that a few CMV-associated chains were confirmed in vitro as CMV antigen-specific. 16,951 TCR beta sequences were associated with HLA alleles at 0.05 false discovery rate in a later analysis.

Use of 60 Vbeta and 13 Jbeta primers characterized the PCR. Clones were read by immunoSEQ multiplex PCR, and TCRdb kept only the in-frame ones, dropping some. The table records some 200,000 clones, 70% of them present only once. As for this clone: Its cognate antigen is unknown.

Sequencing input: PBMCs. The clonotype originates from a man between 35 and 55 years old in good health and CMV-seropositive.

The CDR3 protein is CASSREFDTSNTGELFF. For the CDR3, the DNA is TGCGCCAGCAGCCGTGAATTTGACACCTCGAACACCGGGGAGCTGTTTTTT. V and J are TRBV5-1 and TRBJ2-2; D is ambiguous. The CDR3 is 17 residues long. Germline V gene sequence: CDR1 SGHRS, CDR2 YFSETQ. The V gene lost 4 bases and the J gene lost 0 bases, with 16 bases spanning the gap.